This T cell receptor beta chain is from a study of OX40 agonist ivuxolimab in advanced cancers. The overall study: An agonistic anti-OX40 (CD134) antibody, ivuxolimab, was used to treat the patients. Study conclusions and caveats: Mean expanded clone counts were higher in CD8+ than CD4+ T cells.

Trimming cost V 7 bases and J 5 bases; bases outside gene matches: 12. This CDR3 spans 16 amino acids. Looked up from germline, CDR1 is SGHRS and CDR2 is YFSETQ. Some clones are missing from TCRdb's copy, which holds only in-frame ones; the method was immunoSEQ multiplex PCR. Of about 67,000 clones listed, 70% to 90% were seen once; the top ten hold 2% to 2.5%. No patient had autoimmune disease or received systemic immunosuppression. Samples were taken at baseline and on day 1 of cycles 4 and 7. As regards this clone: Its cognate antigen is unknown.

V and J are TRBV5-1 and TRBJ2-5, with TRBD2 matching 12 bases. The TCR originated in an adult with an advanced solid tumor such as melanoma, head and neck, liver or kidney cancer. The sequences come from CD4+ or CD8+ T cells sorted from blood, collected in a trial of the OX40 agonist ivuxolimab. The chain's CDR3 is CASSPASGRARETQYF. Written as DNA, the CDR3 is TGCGCCAGCTCCCCCGCTAGCGGGAGGGCCCGGGAGACCCAGTACTTC.